This T cell receptor beta chain was captured in a study of blood T cell repertoires in COVID-19. Study-level information: The origin of the acute and convalescent COVID-19 samples was the United States, Italy and Spain.

Source study methods: Nucleated cell number was recorded as an estimate derived from reference gene primer amplification. Profiling relied on immunoSEQ multiplex PCR, and the TCRdb table lists in-frame clones only, not all of them. V, J and clone size were drawn from that table, and D and trimming were deduced from the DNA. The table records some 200,000 clones, 81% of them present only once. V lost 0 bases and J lost 3, with 3 bases in between. The CDR3 totals 12 residues. CDR1 and CDR2 (germline): SGHDT, YYEEEE. The chain uses TRBV5-6 and TRBJ2-5; D is unclear. This clonotype was sampled from a woman between 50 and 59 years old with acute COVID-19. Material for sequencing was PBMCs or T cells enriched from blood (not recorded which). DNA of the CDR3: TGTGCCAGCAGCTTGGATAAAGAGACCCAGTACTTC. Translating it yields CASSLDKETQYF. Full variable domain (rest looked up from reference TRBV5-6 and TRBJ2-5): DAGVTQSPTHLIKTRGQQVTLRCSPKSGHDTVSWYQQALGQGPQFIFQYYEEEERQRGNFPDRFSGHQFPNYSSELNVNALLLGDSALYLCASSLDKETQYFGPGTRLLVL.